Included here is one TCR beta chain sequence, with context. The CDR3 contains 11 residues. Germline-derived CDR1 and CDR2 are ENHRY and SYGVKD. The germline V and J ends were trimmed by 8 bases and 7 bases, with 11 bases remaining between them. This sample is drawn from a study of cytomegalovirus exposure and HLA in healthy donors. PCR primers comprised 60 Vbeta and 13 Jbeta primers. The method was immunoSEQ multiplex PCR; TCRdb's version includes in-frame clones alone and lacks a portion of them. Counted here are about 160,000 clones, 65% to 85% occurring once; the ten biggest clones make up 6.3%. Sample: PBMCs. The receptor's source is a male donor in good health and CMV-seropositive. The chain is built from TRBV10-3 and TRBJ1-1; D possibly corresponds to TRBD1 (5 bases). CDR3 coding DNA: TGTGCCATCCGGGGGTTGGATGAAGCTTTCTTT. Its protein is CAIRGLDEAFF.